The rows below give T cell receptor beta chains drawn from one sample of a study of breast tumors, draining lymph nodes, adjacent tissues. TCRdb used MiXCR to reprocess the multiplex PCR reads, holding one entry per CDR3 protein. Counted here are approximately 250,000 distinct CDR3 sequences, around 35% occurring once; the ten biggest clones make up roughly 3.5%. Specimen: axillary lymph node tissue. All receptors derive from a female donor with breast cancer. Some clones in this sample may be carry-over from other donors' samples. Both conserved end residues are trimmed from each CDR3.

j_call: TRBJ2-2
v_call: TRBV29-1
cdr3_aa: SVDVENTGELF

j_call: TRBJ2-1
v_call: TRBV20-1
cdr3_aa: SASISGSYNEQF

j_call: TRBJ2-6
v_call: TRBV12-3/TRBV12-4
cdr3_aa: ASSFVAGANVLT

j_call: TRBJ1-4
v_call: TRBV2
cdr3_aa: ASSREGNEKLF

j_call: TRBJ2-3
v_call: TRBV6-5
cdr3_aa: ASRVAPSTDTQY

j_call: TRBJ2-1
v_call: TRBV20-1
cdr3_aa: SASPRQNSYNEQF

j_call: TRBJ1-3
v_call: TRBV29-1
cdr3_aa: SVVWTGGNTIY

j_call: TRBJ2-1
v_call: TRBV2
cdr3_aa: ASSEALHGHYNEQF

j_call: TRBJ2-1
v_call: TRBV7-9
cdr3_aa: ASSPGQMFNEQF

j_call: TRBJ2-1
v_call: TRBV7-9
cdr3_aa: ASSRGDEQF

j_call: TRBJ1-4
v_call: TRBV6-1
cdr3_aa: ASRLGQRNEKLF

j_call: TRBJ2-3
v_call: TRBV24-1
cdr3_aa: ATSDVTENTDTQY

j_call: TRBJ1-1
v_call: TRBV19
cdr3_aa: ASLSTGRGTEAF

j_call: TRBJ1-2
v_call: TRBV15
cdr3_aa: ATSRGRGYGYT

j_call: NA
v_call: TRBV28
cdr3_aa: ASSLTRGRSEAF

j_call: TRBJ2-2
v_call: TRBV6-1
cdr3_aa: ASSDFSGELF

j_call: TRBJ2-5
v_call: TRBV4-3
cdr3_aa: ASSQKMWDSSGEETQY

j_call: TRBJ1-4
v_call: TRBV5-1
cdr3_aa: ASSLVGNNEKLF

j_call: TRBJ2-1
v_call: TRBV7-9
cdr3_aa: ASSFGVGSSYNEQF

j_call: TRBJ2-6
v_call: TRBV5-1
cdr3_aa: ASSPGLGGNVLT

j_call: TRBJ2-5
v_call: TRBV24-1
cdr3_aa: ATSESGTGLGKTQY

j_call: TRBJ2-1
v_call: TRBV7-3
cdr3_aa: ASSEQTQHYNEQF

j_call: TRBJ1-2
v_call: TRBV20-1
cdr3_aa: SARDLTGRGYGYT

j_call: TRBJ1-6
v_call: TRBV6-5
cdr3_aa: ASTQLGLDNSPLH

j_call: TRBJ2-2
v_call: TRBV6-1
cdr3_aa: ASSGRNRAGELF

j_call: TRBJ2-1
v_call: TRBV12-3/TRBV12-4
cdr3_aa: ATTSLAGPMDEQF

j_call: TRBJ2-3
v_call: TRBV20-1
cdr3_aa: SAPGRGGSDTQY

j_call: TRBJ2-1
v_call: TRBV7-8
cdr3_aa: ASRRIASSNNEQF

j_call: TRBJ2-5
v_call: TRBV6-6
cdr3_aa: ASSYYPTAQETQY

j_call: TRBJ1-4
v_call: TRBV2
cdr3_aa: ASSEWGIHNEKLF

j_call: TRBJ1-2
v_call: TRBV14
cdr3_aa: ASSQGFSGNT

j_call: TRBJ1-3
v_call: TRBV13
cdr3_aa: ASADRGPGYGYTIY

j_call: TRBJ2-1
v_call: TRBV15
cdr3_aa: ATSSFRQGGRDEQF

j_call: TRBJ1-4
v_call: TRBV13
cdr3_aa: ASSLRGHEKLF

j_call: TRBJ2-2
v_call: TRBV7-2
cdr3_aa: ASSRTSGVERRTGELF

j_call: TRBJ2-3
v_call: TRBV9
cdr3_aa: ASSAGTSGGAGDTQY

j_call: TRBJ2-3
v_call: TRBV6-5
cdr3_aa: ASSPRGTRSDTQY